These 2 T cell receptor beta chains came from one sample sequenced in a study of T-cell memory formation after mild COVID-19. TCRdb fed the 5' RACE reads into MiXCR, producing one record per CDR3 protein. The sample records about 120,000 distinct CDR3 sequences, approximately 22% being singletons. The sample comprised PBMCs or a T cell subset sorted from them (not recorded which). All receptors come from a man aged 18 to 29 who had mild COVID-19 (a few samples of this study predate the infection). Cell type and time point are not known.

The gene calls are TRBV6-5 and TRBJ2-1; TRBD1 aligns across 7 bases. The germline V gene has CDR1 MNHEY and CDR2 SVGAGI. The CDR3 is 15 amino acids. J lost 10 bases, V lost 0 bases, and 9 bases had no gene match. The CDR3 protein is CASSYSGQFFREQFF. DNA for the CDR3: TGTGCCAGCAGTTACTCGGGACAGTTCTTCAGGGAGCAGTTCTTC.

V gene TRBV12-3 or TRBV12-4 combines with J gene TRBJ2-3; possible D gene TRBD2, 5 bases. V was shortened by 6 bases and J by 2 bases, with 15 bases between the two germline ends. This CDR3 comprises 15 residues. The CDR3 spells CASSSTGWNTDTQYF. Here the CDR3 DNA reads TGTGCCAGCAGCTCCACGGGGTGGAACACAGATACGCAGTATTTT.